The 8 T cell receptor beta chains reported below all come from one sample, sequenced in a study of T cell responses to AZD1222 COVID-19 vaccine. The data were produced by immunoSEQ multiplex PCR, yet TCRdb's version contains in-frame clones alone and is incomplete. In the table there are roughly 80,000 clones, around nine tenths of which are singletons. The input for sequencing was peripheral blood, taken on day 0 of MenACWY control vaccination. These TCRs come from an adult in good health.

V is TRBV4-3 and J is TRBJ1-2; D remains ambiguous. CDR3 length: 17 residues. The germline gives CDR1 LGHNA, CDR2 YSLEER. Trimming removed 0 bases at V and 5 bases at J, with 19 bases between. CDR3 bases: TGCGCCAGCAGCCAAGATCAATCAAGCGGTCAATTATATGGCTACACCTTC. Translation: CASSQDQSSGQLYGYTF.

The V call is TRBV6-5, the J call TRBJ2-3, with 9 bases lining up with TRBD1. The CDR3 extends over 15 amino acids. Per the germline V gene, CDR1 is MNHEY and CDR2 is SVGAGI. The junction had 6 bases not matched to a gene; V was cut back by 6 bases and J by 2 bases. CDR3 nucleotide sequence: TGTGCCAGCAGCGGAGGGACAGGGCACACAGATACGCAGTATTTT. Protein sequence: CASSGGTGHTDTQYF.

V usage is TRBV7-8 and J usage is TRBJ1-3; perhaps TRBD1 as D (6 bases). There are 15 residues in the CDR3. CDR1 and CDR2 (germline): SGHVS, FQNEAQ. With 5 bases removed from V and 0 bases from J, the gap between germline ends came to 11 bases. This chain's CDR3 is CASSPQTGSGNTIYF. The CDR3 coding sequence is TGTGCCAGCAGCCCCCAGACAGGCTCTGGAAACACCATATATTTT.

The chain is built from TRBV27 and TRBJ1-5, with D perhaps TRBD1 (5 bases). Germline-derived CDR1 and CDR2 are MNHEY and SMNVEV (reference sequence). Trimming removed 0 bases at V and 7 bases at J, with 7 bases between. This CDR3 spans 13 amino acids. This CDR3 is CASSLSWGQPQHF. CDR3 sequence (DNA): TGTGCCAGCAGTTTATCGTGGGGCCAGCCCCAGCATTTT.

The chain has TRBV28 and TRBJ2-6; D is perhaps TRBD2 (5 bases). Trimming shortened V by 5 bases and J by 1 base, and 12 bases separated the two germline ends. CDR1 and CDR2 (germline): MDHEN, SYDVKM. CDR3 size: 16 residues. The CDR3 DNA reads as TGTGCCAGCAGTCCCTCCGAGGGTTCTGGGGCCAACGTCCTGACTTTC. Its translation is CASSPSEGSGANVLTF.

The sample holds one count of this clone. The rearrangement uses TRBV28 and TRBJ2-5, with 9 bases fitting TRBD2. V lost 5 bases, J lost 4 bases, and 8 bases stayed unmatched. CDR1 MDHEN and CDR2 SYDVKM come from the germline V gene. The CDR3 runs 15 residues. CDR3 in DNA: TGTGCCAGCAGTCATAGCGGGAGAGCCCCAGAGACCCAGTACTTC. The encoded protein is CASSHSGRAPETQYF.

The CDR3 loop is CAWGPGNTEAFF. The CDR3 DNA follows: TGTGCCTGGGGTCCCGGGAACACTGAAGCTTTCTTT. The rearrangement joins TRBV30 to TRBJ1-1, with unresolved D. Germline V gene sequence: CDR1 GTSNPN, CDR2 SVGIG (reference sequence). The V end lost 5 bases, the J end lost 1 base, and 8 bases lay between the germline ends. There are 12 residues in the CDR3.

Only one count was recorded for this clone. DNA of the CDR3: TGTGCCTGGAGCCGTAGGGGACAGACCCTCAATGAGCAGTTCTTC. Translating gives CAWSRRGQTLNEQFF. The rearrangement uses TRBV30 and TRBJ2-1, with TRBD1 matching over 7 bases. CDR3 length: 15 residues. CDR1 and CDR2 (germline): GTSNPN, SVGIG (reference sequence). Trimming at V came to 3 bases and at J to 6 bases, leaving 11 bases not matched to a gene. The entire variable domain, with the rest obtained from reference TRBV30 and TRBJ2-1, is as follows: SQTIHQWPATLVQPVGSPLSLECTVEGTSNPNLYWYRQAAGRGLQLLFYSVGIGQISSEVPQNLSASRPQDRQFILSSKKLLLSDSGFYLCAWSRRGQTLNEQFFGPGTRLTVL.